Given below is one T cell receptor (beta chain) in context. Deep was the level at which the assay was run. TCRdb keeps only in-frame clones here, not all; method: immunoSEQ multiplex PCR. In the table there are approximately 500,000 clones, approximately 80% of which are singletons. This record comes from a study of shared clonotypes between healthy human individuals. The CDR3 is 11 residues long. The V gene's germline CDR1 is MNHNS and CDR2 SASEGT. The ends were cut back, 6 bases at V and 7 bases at J, with 9 bases in the middle. Source material: PBMCs. The chain is built from TRBV6-1 and TRBJ1-2; tentative D call: TRBD1 (5 bases). The TCR was taken from a woman aged 40 to 50 in good health. Some clones in this sample may be carry-over from other donors' samples. This chain's CDR3 is CASRTAPGYTF. DNA for the CDR3: TGTGCCAGCAGGACAGCCCCTGGCTACACCTTC.